This T cell receptor beta chain was profiled in a study of B cell selection in AIRE deficiency. Using immunoSEQ multiplex PCR, the repertoire was profiled, and TCRdb retains in-frame clones only, with some absent. The sample has some 20,000 clones; 97% are singletons. CDR1 MNHEY and CDR2 SVGAGI come from the germline V gene. The CDR3 contains 15 residues. The ends were cut back, 2 bases at V and 0 bases at J, with 11 bases in the middle. Study-level results: Shared Treg sequences had shorter CDR3s, biased toward rearrangements with few non-templated insertions.

This clone was recorded only once. The antigen remains unidentified. Conventional CD4 T cells were sorted as CD4+CD127+ cells. The sample comprised conventional CD4+ T cells sorted from PBMCs. This chain connects TRBV6-5 to TRBJ2-7; D is undetermined. The TCR was taken from a human donor with AIRE deficiency. DNA of the CDR3: TGTGCCAGCAGTTACCATGGACGGACCTCCTACGAGCAGTACTTC. Translating gives CASSYHGRTSYEQYF.